The 30 T cell receptor beta chains reported below all come from one sample, sequenced in a study of STAT5B mutations in CD4+ large granular lymphocyte leukemia. This table comes from immunoSEQ multiplex PCR, and its TCRdb copy is limited to in-frame clones, with some not included. The sample carries about 30,000 clones, about 77% recorded once. Source material: CD4+ T cells from blood buffy coats. These receptors all come from a human donor in good health.

This clone showed up just once. The chain has TRBV30 and TRBJ2-7; 7 bases align to TRBD2. Trimming at V came to 6 bases and at J to 3 bases, leaving 8 bases not matched to a gene. The CDR3 has 13 amino acids. From germline, CDR1 is GTSNPN and CDR2 SVGIG (reference sequence). The CDR3 spells CACPGPGGYEQYF. DNA for the CDR3: TGTGCCTGCCCGGGCCCGGGGGGCTACGAGCAGTACTTC.

The chain recombines TRBV30 with TRBJ2-1; D is uncertain. The CDR3 covers 15 residues. Germline CDR1 reads GTSNPN; CDR2 reads SVGIG (reference sequence). Trimming took off 0 bases at V and 0 bases at J, with 9 bases between the two ends. The CDR3 protein is CAWSVVGHSYNEQFF. The CDR3 region has the DNA TGTGCCTGGAGTGTAGTCGGTCACTCCTACAATGAGCAGTTCTTC.

This chain uses TRBV28 with TRBJ1-5; 10 nucleotides agree with TRBD1. V gave up 5 bases and J gave up 9 bases; unmatched junction bases: 13. The CDR3 is made up of 16 amino acids. Germline loops: CDR1 MDHEN, CDR2 SYDVKM. The DNA for the CDR3 is TGTGCCAGCAGTCCAACCCAAGGGACAGGGGCGAGGCCCCAGCATTTT. It translates to CASSPTQGTGARPQHF.

The genes are TRBV7-2 and TRBJ2-3; perhaps D is TRBD1 or TRBD2 (6 bases each). The germline CDR1 and CDR2 sequences are SGHTA and FQGNSA. CDR3 length: 14 amino acids. V dropped 1 base and J dropped 6 bases, with 11 bases sitting between them. The CDR3 region is CASSLGQGRDTQYF. As DNA, the CDR3 is TGTGCCAGCAGCTTAGGTCAGGGGAGGGATACGCAGTATTTT.

V usage is TRBV5-1 and J usage is TRBJ2-3, with unresolved D. Between the trimmed V and J ends, which lost 0 bases and 6 bases, there was a span of 11 bases. Germline-derived CDR1 and CDR2 are SGHRS and YFSETQ. The CDR3 loop spans 14 amino acids. The CDR3 reads CASSLAYQADTQYF. In nucleotides, the CDR3 is TGCGCCAGCAGCTTGGCCTACCAAGCGGATACGCAGTATTTT. The entire variable domain, with the rest obtained from reference TRBV5-1 and TRBJ2-3, is as follows: KAGVTQTPRYLIKTRGQQVTLSCSPISGHRSVSWYQQTPGQGLQFLFEYFSETQRNKGNFPGRFSGRQFSNSRSEMNVSTLELGDSALYLCASSLAYQADTQYFGPGTRLTVL.

V is TRBV6-4 and J is TRBJ2-7; 12 bases match TRBD1. The CDR3 loop spans 17 amino acids. Losses at the gene ends were 4 bases for V and 6 bases for J; bases not matched to a gene: 13. Germline V gene sequence: CDR1 MRHNA, CDR2 SNTAGT. The CDR3 loop reads CASSAGTGGLPEPEQYF. Here the CDR3 DNA reads TGTGCCAGCAGTGCGGGGACAGGGGGCCTGCCTGAGCCCGAGCAGTACTTC.

This chain uses TRBV5-4 with TRBJ2-5; 7 bases map to TRBD1. From germline, CDR1 is SGHNT and CDR2 YYREEE (reference sequence). The CDR3 is 14 amino acids. V was pared by 2 bases and J by 3 bases, with 4 bases of the junction left unmatched. CDR3 in amino acids: CASSLLGTEETQYF. The DNA for the CDR3 is TGTGCCAGCAGCTTACTGGGGACAGAAGAGACCCAGTACTTC.

The rearrangement links TRBV29-1 to TRBJ2-7; 9 positions agree with TRBD1. J gave up 3 bases and V 1 base, and 4 bases lay outside the gene matches. The CDR3 covers 14 residues. Germline CDR1 is SQVTM and CDR2 is ANQGSEA. The CDR3 here is CSVEVTGGVYEQYF. Written as DNA, the CDR3 is TGCAGCGTTGAAGTCACAGGGGGCGTCTACGAGCAGTACTTC.

The rearrangement uses TRBV6-1 and TRBJ1-3; a weak D match, TRBD1 (5 bases). The CDR3 runs 16 residues. The ends were cut back, 0 bases at V and 2 bases at J, with 11 bases in the middle. Germline V gives CDR1 MNHNS, CDR2 SASEGT. The CDR3 bases are TGTGCCAGCAGTGAAGCTTTAACGGGACCTGGAAACACCATATATTTT. Amino acid sequence: CASSEALTGPGNTIYF.

The genes are TRBV7-8 and TRBJ1-1; TRBD1 might be the D (5 bases). Germline V CDR1 and CDR2: SGHVS, FQNEAQ. Trimming stripped 4 bases from V and 0 bases from J, with 18 bases between. The CDR3 has 17 amino acids. CDR3 coding DNA: TGTGCCAGCAGCTCCTCGAAGGGGAACCTCATGAACACTGAAGCTTTCTTT. Translating it yields CASSSSKGNLMNTEAFF.

The rearrangement links TRBV11-3 to TRBJ2-7, with D tentatively TRBD1 or TRBD2 (7 bases each). Germline values: CDR1 SGHNT, CDR2 YENEEA. This CDR3 comprises 18 residues. The ends were cut back, 5 bases at V and 2 bases at J, with 25 bases in the middle. The CDR3 loop is CASSPRGGRCGSAYEQYF. In nucleotides, the CDR3 is TGTGCCAGCAGCCCCAGGGGGGGCCGGTGCGGGAGTGCCTACGAGCAGTACTTC.

This chain uses TRBV5-4 with TRBJ2-3; 12 bases map to TRBD2. CDR3 length: 16 amino acids. Germline CDR1 is SGHNT and CDR2 is YYREEE (reference sequence). V lost 4 bases and J lost 2; bases outside the gene matches: 5. CDR3 sequence: CASSPASGGATDTQYF. The DNA for the CDR3 is TGTGCCAGCAGCCCCGCTAGCGGGGGGGCCACAGATACGCAGTATTTT.

This chain connects TRBV5-1 to TRBJ2-2; 8 positions match TRBD1. There are 16 residues in the CDR3. The trim removed 2 bases at V and 2 bases at J, leaving 5 bases unmatched. Germline V gene sequence: CDR1 SGHRS, CDR2 YFSETQ. This chain's CDR3 is CASSLLGQGNTGELFF. Written as DNA, the CDR3 is TGCGCCAGCAGCTTACTCGGACAGGGAAACACCGGGGAGCTGTTTTTT.

This sequence joins TRBV27 and TRBJ1-6; D unclear. V gave up 5 bases and J gave up 7 bases, with 21 bases separating them. The CDR3 length is 17 residues. Germline loops: CDR1 MNHEY, CDR2 SMNVEV (reference sequence). CDR3 protein: CASSASFAVTGNSPLHF. CDR3 DNA sequence: TGTGCCAGCAGTGCCTCGTTTGCCGTGACGGGGAATTCACCCCTCCACTTT.

The chain has TRBV25-1 and TRBJ1-2; possibly TRBD1 for D (6 bases). There are 14 residues in the CDR3. Germline CDR1 reads MGHDK; CDR2 reads SYGVNS. V was clipped by 2 bases and J by 4 bases, with 11 bases between them. Here the CDR3 reads CASSERGAPYGYTF. CDR3 nucleotides: TGTGCCAGCAGTGAACGGGGGGCCCCCTATGGCTACACCTTC.

The gene calls are TRBV27 and TRBJ2-1; D is perhaps TRBD2 (6 bases). Trimming cost V 6 bases and J 8 bases, with 11 bases left between them. Germline values: CDR1 MNHEY, CDR2 SMNVEV (reference sequence). This CDR3 is 12 amino acids long. CDR3 residues: CASRGEVDEQFF. The CDR3 DNA follows: TGTGCCAGCAGGGGGGAGGTCGATGAGCAGTTCTTC.

This sequence joins TRBV5-6 and TRBJ1-1, with D hard to call. V was pared by 0 bases and J by 1 base, with 7 bases between. This CDR3 contains 14 residues. From germline, CDR1 is SGHDT and CDR2 YYEEEE. CDR3 residues: CASSLVGPNTEAFF. The CDR3, as DNA: TGTGCCAGCAGCTTGGTAGGTCCGAACACTGAAGCTTTCTTT.

This chain connects TRBV19 to TRBJ2-1; TRBD2 matches 15 bases. This CDR3 is 16 amino acids long. CDR1 and CDR2 from the germline V gene are LNHDA and SQIVND (reference sequence). V lost 3 bases and J lost 9; bases outside the gene matches: 6. As DNA, the CDR3 is TGTGCCAGTAGTATTGGACTAGCGGGGGGGCCTAGTGAGCAGTTCTTC. The encoded protein is CASSIGLAGGPSEQFF. The variable domain in full, completed from reference TRBV19 and TRBJ2-1, reads DGGITQSPKYLFRKEGQNVTLSCEQNLNHDAMYWYRQDPGQGLRLIYYSQIVNDFQKGDIAEGYSVSREKKESFPLTVTSAQKNPTAFYLCASSIGLAGGPSEQFFGPGTRLTVL.

This chain joins TRBV19 and TRBJ2-6; maybe TRBD2 (7 bases). CDR1 is LNHDA and CDR2 is SQIVND in the germline V gene (reference sequence). V lost 6 bases to trimming and J lost 3 bases, with 21 bases between them. This CDR3 has 18 residues. The CDR3 region is CASRSSAGAGRGANVLTF. The CDR3 region has the DNA TGTGCCAGTAGGTCATCGGCGGGGGCCGGACGTGGGGCCAACGTCCTGACTTTC. The full variable domain, rest sourced from reference TRBV19 and TRBJ2-6, is DGGITQSPKYLFRKEGQNVTLSCEQNLNHDAMYWYRQDPGQGLRLIYYSQIVNDFQKGDIAEGYSVSREKKESFPLTVTSAQKNPTAFYLCASRSSAGAGRGANVLTFGAGSRLTVL.

V usage is TRBV7-2 and J usage is TRBJ2-5; tentative D call: TRBD2 (7 bases). Trimming pared 1 base from V and 4 bases from J, leaving 10 bases between. CDR1 SGHTA and CDR2 FQGNSA come from the germline V gene. This CDR3 has 14 residues. CDR3 nucleotide sequence: TGTGCCAGCAGCTTAGGGGGGGGGCCAGAGACCCAGTACTTC. This sequence encodes CASSLGGGPETQYF.

V and J are TRBV5-1 and TRBJ2-3; TRBD2 might be the D (6 bases). The CDR3 contains 15 residues. V was shortened by 0 bases and J by 0 bases, with 8 bases between the two germline ends. Per the germline V gene, CDR1 is SGHRS and CDR2 is YFSETQ. The DNA of the CDR3 is TGCGCCAGCAGCTTGGGGCGGGGTAGCACAGATACGCAGTATTTT. Protein sequence: CASSLGRGSTDTQYF.

The rearrangement links TRBV5-1 to TRBJ2-7, with D perhaps being TRBD1 or TRBD2 (5 bases each). The CDR3 has 13 residues. V shed 3 bases and J shed 0 bases, with 7 bases lying between them. CDR1 is SGHRS, CDR2 YFSETQ, per germline. CDR3 nucleotides: TGCGCCAGCAGCTCGGGGACCTCCTACGAGCAGTACTTC. Protein sequence: CASSSGTSYEQYF.

This chain joins TRBV5-5 and TRBJ2-7; D call uncertain. CDR1 SGHKS and CDR2 YYEKEE come from the germline V gene (reference sequence). The CDR3 loop spans 13 amino acids. V gave up 4 bases and J gave up 4 bases, with 12 bases separating them. The CDR3 region has the DNA TGTGCCAGCAGCGATCGCAAGGGTTACGAGCAGTACTTC. Its protein product is CASSDRKGYEQYF.

This chain connects TRBV11-3 to TRBJ1-4, with TRBD1 matching over 9 bases. The germline gives CDR1 SGHNT, CDR2 YENEEA. Germline trimming cut 1 base from V and 7 bases from J; bases unmatched to any gene: 7. This CDR3 has 16 amino acids. The CDR3 loop is CASSLATGTGTEKLFF. As DNA, the CDR3 is TGTGCCAGCAGCTTAGCGACCGGGACAGGGACTGAAAAACTGTTTTTT. The complete variable domain, with remaining parts taken from reference TRBV11-3 and TRBJ1-4, reads EAGVVQSPRYKIIEKKQPVAFWCNPISGHNTLYWYLQNLGQGPELLIRYENEEAVDDSQLPKDRFSAERLKGVDSTLKIQPAELGDSAVYLCASSLATGTGTEKLFFGSGTQLSVL.

J is TRBJ1-5 and V is TRBV5-1, with TRBD1 as a possible D gene (5 bases). This CDR3 comprises 14 residues. The V and J ends lost 0 bases and 5 bases respectively, with 9 bases between them. Germline lookup yields CDR1 SGHRS and CDR2 YFSETQ. The CDR3 sequence is CASSLGLGDQPQHF. For the CDR3, the DNA is TGCGCCAGCAGCTTGGGGTTGGGGGATCAGCCCCAGCATTTT. Using reference TRBV5-1 and TRBJ1-5 for the parts outside the CDR3, the full variable domain is KAGVTQTPRYLIKTRGQQVTLSCSPISGHRSVSWYQQTPGQGLQFLFEYFSETQRNKGNFPGRFSGRQFSNSRSEMNVSTLELGDSALYLCASSLGLGDQPQHFGDGTRLSIL.

This clone came up once. The gene calls are TRBV7-2 and TRBJ2-5; 16 bases are shared with TRBD2. V was clipped by 4 bases and J by 5 bases; unmatched bases: 13. The CDR3 has 19 residues. Germline V gene lookup returns CDR1 SGHTA and CDR2 FQGNSA. CDR3 bases: TGTGCCAGCAGCTCACTCGGGGGACTAGCGGGAGGGCCCTTTGAGACCCAGTACTTC. It yields the protein CASSSLGGLAGGPFETQYF. The complete variable domain, with remaining parts taken from reference TRBV7-2 and TRBJ2-5, reads GAGVSQSPSNKVTEKGKDVELRCDPISGHTALYWYRQSLGQGLEFLIYFQGNSAPDKSGLPSDRFSAERTGGSVSTLTIQRTQQEDSAVYLCASSSLGGLAGGPFETQYFGPGTRLLVL.

The CDR3 sequence is CASSGGTANQPQHF. The CDR3 region has the DNA TGTGCCAGCAGTGGCGGGACAGCAAATCAGCCCCAGCATTTT. The chain uses TRBV25-1 and TRBJ1-5, with 7 bases identical to TRBD1. V lost 4 bases and J lost 4; bases outside the gene matches: 4. CDR3 length equals 14 residues. Germline CDR1 reads MGHDK; CDR2 reads SYGVNS.

The CDR3 region is CASSRDRDTGELFF. The CDR3 coding sequence is TGTGCCAGCAGCCGGGACAGGGACACCGGGGAGCTGTTTTTT. The chain carries TRBV5-6 and TRBJ2-2; 9 positions agree with TRBD1. This CDR3 has 14 amino acids. V was pared by 4 bases and J by 3 bases, with 1 base of the junction left unmatched. Germline CDR1 and CDR2: SGHDT and YYEEEE.

The chain has TRBV14 and TRBJ1-1; no reliable D call. Trimming cost V 1 base and J 2 bases, with 8 bases left between them. The germline V gene encodes CDR1 SGHDN and CDR2 FVKESK. CDR3 length: 14 amino acids. Here the CDR3 DNA reads TGTGCCAGCAGCCAAGCTGGGAGAAACACTGAAGCTTTCTTT. This translates into CASSQAGRNTEAFF.

The genes are TRBV28 and TRBJ2-1, with TRBD1 as a possible D gene (6 bases). V gave up 5 bases and J gave up 3 bases, with 11 bases separating them. The CDR3 sequence is 14 residues long. CDR1 and CDR2 from the germline V gene are MDHEN and SYDVKM. The CDR3 nucleotides are TGTGCCAGCAGTCCGACAGGAGGCTACAATGAGCAGTTCTTC. Encoded protein: CASSPTGGYNEQFF.